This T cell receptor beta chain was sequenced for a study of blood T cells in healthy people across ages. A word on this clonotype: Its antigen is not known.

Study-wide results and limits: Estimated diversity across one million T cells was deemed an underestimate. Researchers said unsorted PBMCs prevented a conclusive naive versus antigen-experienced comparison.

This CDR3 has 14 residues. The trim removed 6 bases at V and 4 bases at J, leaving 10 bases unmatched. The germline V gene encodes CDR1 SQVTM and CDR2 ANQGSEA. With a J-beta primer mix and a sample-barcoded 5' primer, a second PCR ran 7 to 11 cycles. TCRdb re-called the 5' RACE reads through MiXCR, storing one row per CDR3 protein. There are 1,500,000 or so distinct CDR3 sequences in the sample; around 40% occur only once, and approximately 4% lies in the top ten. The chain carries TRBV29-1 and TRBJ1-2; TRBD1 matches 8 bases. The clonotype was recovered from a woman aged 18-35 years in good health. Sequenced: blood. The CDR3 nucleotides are TGCAGCGTGGCAACAGGGGGGCGCGGCTATGGCTACACCTTC. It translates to CSVATGGRGYGYTF.